This entry is about one T cell receptor beta chain. Its target antigen remains unknown. No per-base quality is available; no much larger clone lies one base away. The sample comes from a study of T cell responses to AZD1222 COVID-19 vaccine (dated by TCRdb to the early 2020s). About the full investigation: TCR sequencing covered roughly 230 trial participants: 207 given two doses of AZD1222 and 26 given two doses of MenACWY control vaccine. Trial participants were enrolled by age into 18-55, 56-69 and 70-plus year subgroups, with roughly 160, 29 and 62 TCR-sequenced participants respectively.

The CDR3 regions of human TCRbeta chains were analyzed by immunosequencing. The authors' analysis ran thus. TCRs in the repertoires were compared against a reference library of SARS-CoV-2-specific TCRs that had been generated with the MIRA antigen-specificity platform. Breadth was defined as the fraction of unique TCRs that were SARS-CoV-2-associated, and depth was defined as the fraction of total T cells that were SARS-CoV-2-associated. Each spike-specific TCR was assigned to its reactive spike region and to a CD4 or CD8 class using the MIRA data. Log10-transformed breadth and depth values were compared by one-way ANOVA with Sidak's multiple comparisons tests. TCRdb retrieved this table from immuneACCESS and kept in-frame rearrangements only. Not all clones are present; in checked studies, unresolved V genes account for under half, and no reason is known for the remainder. V and J calls plus clone size are reproduced from that table; the DNA served to infer D and trimming. The sample has fewer than 200,000 clones on record, 70% to 90% of them singletons. Of the sample, about 4.3% is held by the ten largest clones.

The time point label on this specimen signifies: about 28 days (+/-7) after the second vaccine dose. The intended sense of this specimen's treatment or condition label: meningococcal conjugate vaccine given as trial control. The vaccinee samples were drawn from two UK trials, COV001 and COV002, one of which was a single-blind randomized controlled phase 2/3 trial testing AZD1222 (ChAdOx1 nCoV-19) in healthy adults. For TCRbeta chain sequencing, PBMC samples from trial participants were taken at day 0 and at day 28 after the second dose. The paper as a whole reports these results and caveats: Reportedly, close to half of the unique spike-specific TCRs recognized epitopes lying outside the regions that are mutated in the B.1.351 and B.1.1.7 variants. Only six AZD1222 recipients were SARS-CoV-2 seropositive at baseline, limiting conclusions about previously exposed vaccinees. The 56-69-year group was small, and its depth increase did not reach significance, likely because of low power. After two AZD1222 doses, both the breadth and the depth of spike-specific TCRs were significantly higher than at day 0 and than in MenACWY recipients. CD4 TCRs associated with the vaccine covered the entire spike protein, and the dominant responses were in regions 160-218 and 743-854. Because no samples from the day 14 peak response were available, repertoires could be characterized only after the peak T cell response. Participants were mostly white British and included more females than males, and it was suggested by the authors that clonal diversity may have been underestimated.

The sequence derives from an adult who received the MenACWY meningococcal vaccine as a control. The material was peripheral blood, obtained 28 days after the second dose of the MenACWY control vaccine.

The CDR3 in this case is CASSESPVAQYF. The DNA is as follows: TGCGCCAGCAGTGAGAGCCCGGTGGCGCAGTATTTT. This chain is built from TRBV10-1 and TRBJ2-3, with no confidently assigned D gene. Reading from cysteine to phenylalanine, the CDR3 counts 12 amino acids. Of the read, only the CDR3 DNA is kept; its 36 bases are in frame from base 1. Cut back by 2 bases and 10 bases, the V and J ends lie 10 bases apart. CDR1 and CDR2, per the germline V gene (reference sequence), are WNHNN and SYGVQD.